Listed below are T cell receptor beta chains from one sample, sequenced in a study of T cell responses to AZD1222 COVID-19 vaccine. The assay was immunoSEQ multiplex PCR, and TCRdb's table has in-frame clones only and misses some. Among 150,000 to 200,000 clones listed, less than 95% were seen once. Sequencing was performed on peripheral blood, taken 28 days after the second AZD1222 dose. The receptors originated from an adult who received the AZD1222 COVID-19 vaccine. Each CDR3 is given with its conserved first and last residue. Each record gives: V gene, J gene, clone size, D gene, CDR3 protein, CDR3 DNA. The D gene is left open where the match is weak. The size of a clone is reported for some rows only, either as once, few or many, or as a class for expanded clones.

v_gene: TRBV19
j_gene: TRBJ1-4
abundance: .
d_gene: .
CDR3aa: CASSPRGGVTNEKLFF
CDR3nt: TGTGCCAGTAGTCCTCGGGGAGGGGTCACTAATGAAAAACTGTTTTTT

v_gene: TRBV4-2
j_gene: TRBJ1-5
abundance: .
d_gene: TRBD1
CDR3aa: CASSPRDRGNQPQHF
CDR3nt: TGTGCCAGCAGCCCCCGGGACAGGGGCAATCAGCCCCAGCATTTT

v_gene: TRBV5-4
j_gene: TRBJ1-3
abundance: .
d_gene: TRBD1
CDR3aa: CASRDRTSGNTIYF
CDR3nt: TGTGCCAGCAGGGACAGGACCTCTGGAAACACCATATATTTT

v_gene: TRBV9
j_gene: TRBJ1-2
abundance: once
d_gene: .
CDR3aa: CASSGVPNYGYTF
CDR3nt: TGTGCCAGCAGCGGAGTACCTAACTATGGCTACACCTTC

v_gene: TRBV6-5
j_gene: TRBJ2-5
abundance: once
d_gene: .
CDR3aa: CASSHKGPTQYF
CDR3nt: TGTGCCAGCAGCCACAAGGGGCCTACCCAGTACTTC

v_gene: TRBV28
j_gene: TRBJ1-6
abundance: .
d_gene: TRBD1
CDR3aa: CASSGTGNSPLHF
CDR3nt: TGTGCCAGCAGTGGGACAGGGAATTCACCCCTCCACTTT

v_gene: TRBV19
j_gene: TRBJ2-2
abundance: once
d_gene: .
CDR3aa: CASSAIQGYTGELFF
CDR3nt: TGTGCCAGTAGTGCCATACAGGGATACACCGGGGAGCTGTTTTTT

v_gene: TRBV5-1
j_gene: TRBJ2-3
abundance: .
d_gene: .
CDR3aa: CASSLILGRATDTQYF
CDR3nt: TGCGCCAGCAGCTTGATTTTAGGGCGGGCGACAGATACGCAGTATTTT

v_gene: TRBV24-1
j_gene: TRBJ2-6
abundance: .
d_gene: TRBD1
CDR3aa: CATSEGTVSGANVLTF
CDR3nt: TGTGCCACCAGTGAAGGGACAGTCTCTGGGGCCAACGTCCTGACTTTC

v_gene: TRBV7-9
j_gene: TRBJ1-4
abundance: .
d_gene: .
CDR3aa: CASSLGGGNEKLFF
CDR3nt: TGTGCCAGCAGCTTAGGAGGGGGTAATGAAAAACTGTTTTTT

v_gene: TRBV11-2
j_gene: TRBJ1-6
abundance: .
d_gene: TRBD1
CDR3aa: CASSSRLRTGISPLHF
CDR3nt: TGTGCCAGCAGCTCAAGACTAAGGACAGGGATTTCACCCCTCCACTTT

v_gene: TRBV4-3
j_gene: TRBJ2-2
abundance: .
d_gene: .
CDR3aa: CASSQSLEGGHTGELFF
CDR3nt: TGCGCCAGCAGCCAATCTCTTGAGGGAGGTCACACCGGGGAGCTGTTTTTT

v_gene: TRBV11-1
j_gene: TRBJ2-7
abundance: .
d_gene: TRBD1
CDR3aa: CASSPDTGTGFYEQYF
CDR3nt: TGTGCCAGCAGCCCAGACACCGGGACAGGGTTCTACGAGCAGTACTTC

v_gene: TRBV28
j_gene: TRBJ2-3
abundance: .
d_gene: TRBD1
CDR3aa: CASHRGTTDTQYF
CDR3nt: TGTGCCAGCCACAGGGGGACCACAGATACGCAGTATTTT